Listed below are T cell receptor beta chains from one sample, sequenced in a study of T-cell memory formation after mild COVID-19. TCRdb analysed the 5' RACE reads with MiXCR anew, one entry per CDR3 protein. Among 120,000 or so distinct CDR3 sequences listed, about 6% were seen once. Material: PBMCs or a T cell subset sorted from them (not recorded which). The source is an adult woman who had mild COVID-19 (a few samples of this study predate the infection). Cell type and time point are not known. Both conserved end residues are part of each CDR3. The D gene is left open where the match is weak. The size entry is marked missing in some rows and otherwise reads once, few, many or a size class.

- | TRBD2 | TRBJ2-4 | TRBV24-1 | CATSDLSGLAELAKNIQYF | TGTGCCACCAGTGATTTGTCGGGACTAGCGGAACTAGCCAAAAACATTCAGTACTTC
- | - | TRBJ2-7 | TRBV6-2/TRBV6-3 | CASTGGGSSYEQYF | TGTGCCAGCACCGGCGGAGGGAGCTCCTACGAGCAGTACTTC
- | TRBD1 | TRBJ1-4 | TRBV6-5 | CASSSGQGVGKKLFF | TGTGCCAGCAGTTCCGGACAGGGGGTGGGGAAAAAACTGTTTTTT
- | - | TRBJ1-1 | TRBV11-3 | CASSSSQGGTEAFF | TGTGCCAGCAGCTCGAGCCAAGGAGGCACTGAAGCTTTCTTT
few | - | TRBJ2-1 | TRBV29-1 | CSVYRVPDEQFF | TGCAGCGTTTACAGGGTTCCCGATGAGCAGTTCTTC
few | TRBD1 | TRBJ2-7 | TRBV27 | CASQQGTGFTQQYF | TGTGCCAGCCAACAAGGGACAGGATTTACGCAGCAGTACTTC
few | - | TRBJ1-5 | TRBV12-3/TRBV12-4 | CASSSTASQPQHF | TGTGCCAGCTCGAGTACAGCGTCTCAGCCCCAGCATTTT
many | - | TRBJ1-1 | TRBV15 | CATSARLDKNTEAFF | TGTGCCACCAGCGCCCGACTCGACAAGAACACTGAAGCTTTCTTT
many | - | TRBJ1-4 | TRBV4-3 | CASSHLTAEKLFF | TGCGCCAGCAGCCATTTGACGGCTGAAAAACTGTTTTTT
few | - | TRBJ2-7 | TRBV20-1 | CSAGRGLGSEQYF | TGCAGTGCCGGGCGGGGTCTCGGCAGCGAGCAGTACTTC
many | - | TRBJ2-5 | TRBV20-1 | CSARSTSGTQYF | TGCAGTGCTAGATCTACTTCCGGGACCCAGTACTTC
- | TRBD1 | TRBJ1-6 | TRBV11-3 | CASSQGENSPLHF | TGTGCCAGCAGTCAGGGGGAAAATTCACCCCTCCACTTT
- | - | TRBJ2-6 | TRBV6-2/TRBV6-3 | CASSRQGKTWGANVLTF | TGTGCCAGCAGTAGGCAGGGGAAAACGTGGGGGGCCAACGTCCTGACTTTC
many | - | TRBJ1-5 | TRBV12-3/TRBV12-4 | CASSLGTDNQPQHF | TGTGCCAGCAGTTTAGGGACAGACAATCAGCCCCAGCATTTT
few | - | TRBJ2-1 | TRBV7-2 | CASSAGFGNEQFF | TGTGCCAGCAGCGCGGGGTTCGGGAATGAGCAGTTCTTC
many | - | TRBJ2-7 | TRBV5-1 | CASSREGQTYEQYF | TGCGCCAGCTCTCGGGAGGGACAGACCTACGAGCAGTACTTC
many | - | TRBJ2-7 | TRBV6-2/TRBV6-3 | CASSPSGLSYEQYF | TGTGCCAGCAGTCCTTCTGGGCTATCCTACGAGCAGTACTTC
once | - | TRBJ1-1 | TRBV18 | CASSPQGLGLNTEAFF | TGTGCCAGCTCACCACAGGGACTGGGGTTAAACACTGAAGCTTTCTTT
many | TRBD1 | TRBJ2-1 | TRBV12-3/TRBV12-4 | CASSPTGGARRGQFF | TGTGCCAGCAGTCCGACAGGGGGCGCGCGGAGGGGGCAGTTCTTC
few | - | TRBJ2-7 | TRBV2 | CASSEWDEQYF | TGTGCCAGCAGTGAGTGGGACGAGCAGTACTTC
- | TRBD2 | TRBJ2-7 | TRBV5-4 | CASSPPGTSGNEQYF | TGTGCCAGCAGCCCGCCAGGGACTAGCGGGAACGAGCAGTACTTC
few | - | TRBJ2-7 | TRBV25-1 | CASSGSVSYEQYF | TGTGCCAGCAGCGGGTCAGTTTCCTACGAGCAGTACTTC
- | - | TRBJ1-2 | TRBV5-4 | CASSLVSRDNYGYTF | TGTGCCAGCAGCTTGGTTAGCAGGGATAACTATGGCTACACCTTC
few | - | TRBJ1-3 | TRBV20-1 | CSAKGSAGNTIYF | TGCAGTGCTAAAGGGTCAGCTGGAAACACCATATATTTT
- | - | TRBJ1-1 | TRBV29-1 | CSVRPQMNTEAFF | TGCAGCGTTAGACCCCAAATGAACACTGAAGCTTTCTTT
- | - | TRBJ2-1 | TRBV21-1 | CASSTTGEGYNEQFF | TGTGCCAGCAGCACCACAGGGGAGGGCTACAATGAGCAGTTCTTC
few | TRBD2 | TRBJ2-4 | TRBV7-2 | CASSLGGGVGNIQYF | TGTGCCAGCAGCTTAGGGGGAGGGGTAGGGAACATTCAGTACTTC
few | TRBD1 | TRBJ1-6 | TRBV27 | CASSFRGQGNSPLHF | TGTGCCAGCAGTTTCCGGGGACAGGGGAATTCACCCCTCCACTTT
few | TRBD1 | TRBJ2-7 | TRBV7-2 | CASRTGNHEQYF | TGTGCCAGCAGGACAGGGAACCACGAGCAGTACTTC
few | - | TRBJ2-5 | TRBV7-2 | CASSFGLAMGGQETQYF | TGTGCCAGCAGCTTCGGGCTAGCGATGGGGGGTCAAGAGACCCAGTACTTC
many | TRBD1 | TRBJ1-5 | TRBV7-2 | CASSPGTGGNQPQHF | TGTGCCAGCAGCCCCGGGACAGGTGGGAATCAGCCCCAGCATTTT
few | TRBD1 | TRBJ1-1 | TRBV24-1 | CATSEGTGNMKSTEAFF | TGTGCCACCAGTGAGGGGACAGGGAACATGAAGAGCACTGAAGCTTTCTTT
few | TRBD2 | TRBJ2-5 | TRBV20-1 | CSASPTSGLKTQYF | TGCAGTGCTTCCCCCACTAGCGGGCTAAAGACCCAGTACTTC
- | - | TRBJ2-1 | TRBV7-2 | CASSLDHYNEQFF | TGTGCCAGCAGCTTAGACCACTACAATGAGCAGTTCTTC
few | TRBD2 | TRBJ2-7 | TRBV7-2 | CASTLGVGLASYEQYF | TGTGCCAGCACCTTGGGGGTCGGACTAGCCTCCTACGAGCAGTACTTC
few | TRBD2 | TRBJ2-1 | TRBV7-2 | CASRLAGTYEQFF | TGTGCCAGCCGGCTAGCGGGAACGTATGAGCAGTTCTTC
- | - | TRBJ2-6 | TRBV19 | CASSFPRGAGRAGANVLTF | TGTGCCAGTAGTTTTCCCCGTGGGGCCGGCAGGGCTGGGGCCAACGTCCTGACTTTC
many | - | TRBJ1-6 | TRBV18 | CASSVSGDRSPLHF | TGTGCCAGCTCAGTCTCCGGGGATCGTTCACCCCTCCACTTT
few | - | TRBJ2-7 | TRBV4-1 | CASSPPSTEQYF | TGCGCCAGCAGCCCACCTAGCACCGAGCAGTACTTC
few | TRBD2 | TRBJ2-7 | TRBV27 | CASSFLRLAGDSYEQYF | TGTGCCAGCAGTTTCCTCCGACTAGCGGGGGACTCCTACGAGCAGTACTTC
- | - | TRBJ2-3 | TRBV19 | CASSRGLSDTQYF | TGTGCCAGTAGTAGGGGACTGTCGGATACGCAGTATTTT
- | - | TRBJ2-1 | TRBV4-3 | CASSQAAGPYNEQFF | TGCGCCAGCAGCCAAGCGGCAGGGCCATACAATGAGCAGTTCTTC
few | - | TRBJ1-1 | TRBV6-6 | CASSYSGWSTEAFF | TGTGCCAGCAGTTACTCCGGGTGGAGCACTGAAGCTTTCTTT
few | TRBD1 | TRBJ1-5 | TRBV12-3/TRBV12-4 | CASRITGGNQPQHF | TGTGCCAGCAGGATCACAGGGGGCAATCAGCCCCAGCATTTT
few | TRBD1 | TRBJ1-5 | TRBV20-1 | CSAGRGGQPQHF | TGCAGTGCTGGCAGGGGGGGTCAGCCCCAGCATTTT
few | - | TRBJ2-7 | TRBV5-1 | CASSLEAGRQYF | TGCGCCAGCAGCTTGGAGGCAGGGCGACAGTACTTC
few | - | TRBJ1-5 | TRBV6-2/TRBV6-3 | CASSRVSSNQPQHF | TGTGCCAGCAGTAGGGTTAGCAGCAATCAGCCCCAGCATTTT
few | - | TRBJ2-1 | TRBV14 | CASSQILGTYNEQFF | TGTGCCAGCAGCCAGATCTTAGGGACTTACAATGAGCAGTTCTTC
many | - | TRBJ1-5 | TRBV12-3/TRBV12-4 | CASSLKRINQPQHF | TGTGCCAGCAGTTTAAAGCGGATCAATCAGCCCCAGCATTTT
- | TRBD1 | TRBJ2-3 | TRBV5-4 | CASSRTGGASGDTQYF | TGTGCCAGCAGCCGGACAGGGGGCGCTTCCGGAGATACGCAGTATTTT
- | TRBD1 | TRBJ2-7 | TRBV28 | CASSYGQGQVNKQYF | TGTGCCAGCAGTTACGGACAGGGGCAGGTTAACAAGCAGTACTTC
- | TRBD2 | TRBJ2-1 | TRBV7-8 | CASSLVRAGGSYNEQFF | TGTGCCAGCAGCTTAGTTAGAGCGGGAGGCTCCTACAATGAGCAGTTCTTC
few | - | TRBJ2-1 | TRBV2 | CASRITRRAITYNEQFF | TGTGCCAGCAGAATAACTAGACGAGCGATTACCTACAATGAGCAGTTCTTC
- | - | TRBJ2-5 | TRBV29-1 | CSVAGRGVQETQYF | TGCAGCGTGGCCGGAAGGGGGGTACAAGAGACCCAGTACTTC
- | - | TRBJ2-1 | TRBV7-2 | CASSPTTGRLRNEQFF | TGTGCCAGCAGCCCCACGACAGGGAGGTTACGTAATGAGCAGTTCTTC
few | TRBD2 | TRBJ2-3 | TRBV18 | CASSPRLAQDTQYF | TGTGCCAGCTCACCAAGACTAGCGCAAGATACGCAGTATTTT
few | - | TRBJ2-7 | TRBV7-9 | CASSLAPTGEEQYF | TGTGCCAGCAGCTTAGCACCCACGGGGGAGGAGCAGTACTTC
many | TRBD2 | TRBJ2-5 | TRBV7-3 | CASSPGGLKTQYF | TGTGCCAGCAGCCCGGGGGGGCTTAAGACCCAGTACTTC
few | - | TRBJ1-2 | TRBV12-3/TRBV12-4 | CASSEGQLYGYTF | TGTGCCAGCAGTGAAGGACAACTCTATGGCTACACCTTC